This is a list of T cell receptor beta chains from one sample in a study of blood T cell repertoires in COVID-19. Sequenced by immunoSEQ multiplex PCR; TCRdb stores in-frame clones only, minus some. Of about 29,000 clones in the sample, approximately 84% were seen once. The sequenced sample was peripheral blood. The receptors were gathered from a man older than 75 with active COVID-19. CDR3s include the opening cysteine and the closing phenylalanine or tryptophan. The D gene is left open where the match is weak. Where a row states a size, it is once, few, many or the class of an expanded clone; other rows omit it.

>few|TRBJ1-3|TRBV12-3/TRBV12-4|-
TGTGCCAGCAGTTTTAATTTTGGAAACACCATATATTTT
CASSFNFGNTIYF
>once|TRBJ2-1|TRBV7-9|TRBD2
TGTGCCAGCAGCTTAGGACTAGCGGGGGTCTCCTACAATGAGCAGTTCTTC
CASSLGLAGVSYNEQFF
>-|TRBJ2-1|TRBV25-1|-
TGTGCCAGCAGTGCCTCGGGACTCCGGTGGTTCTTC
CASSASGLRWFF
>-|TRBJ1-2|TRBV7-2|TRBD1
TGTGCCAGCAGCTTAGCGCCCCGTACAGGGGGCTATGGCTACACCTTC
CASSLAPRTGGYGYTF
>-|TRBJ1-2|TRBV7-3|-
TGTGCCAGCAGCTTAAGGGCCGGAGGAGACTATGGCTACACCTTC
CASSLRAGGDYGYTF
>-|TRBJ2-5|TRBV5-1|-
TGCGCCAGCAGCTTGGCACCGGGGGCCCAGTACTTC
CASSLAPGAQYF
>-|TRBJ1-5|TRBV7-2|-
TGTGCCAGCAGCTTGAGCTGGGGGGGTAATAGCAATCAGCCCCAGCATTTT
CASSLSWGGNSNQPQHF
>few|TRBJ2-1|TRBV11-2|TRBD2
TGTGCCAGCAGCCCACTAGCGGGGGCCAACAATGAGCAGTTCTTC
CASSPLAGANNEQFF
>-|TRBJ1-2|TRBV6-1|-
TGTGCCAGCAGTGAAGGAACCTGGACACCTCGCTATGGCTACACCTTC
CASSEGTWTPRYGYTF
>-|TRBJ1-3|TRBV9|-
TGTGCCAGCAGCCCCGACTTCTCTGGAAACACCATATATTTT
CASSPDFSGNTIYF
>-|TRBJ1-5|TRBV30|TRBD1
TGTGCCTGGAGTGTGGTCGGACAGGGAAATCAGCCCCAGCATTTT
CAWSVVGQGNQPQHF
>-|TRBJ2-7|TRBV11-2|-
TGTGCCAGCAGTTACCCGGGAAGAAGTGTGCAGTACTTC
CASSYPGRSVQYF
>-|TRBJ1-2|TRBV29-1|TRBD1
TGCAGCGTCAACCTTTACAGGGGGGATGGCTACACCTTC
CSVNLYRGDGYTF
>-|TRBJ2-3|TRBV12-5|TRBD2
TGTGCTAGTGGTTTGGTACTTACTGGGACTACTGGAACAGATACGCAGTATTTT
CASGLVLTGTTGTDTQYF
>few|TRBJ2-2|TRBV5-1|TRBD1
TGCGCCAGCAGCCCGAGAGAAGACAGGGCCGGGGAGCTGTTTTTT
CASSPREDRAGELFF
>-|TRBJ1-1|TRBV7-9|-
TGTGCCAGCAGCTCCCCGGTGAACACTGAAGCTTTCTTT
CASSSPVNTEAFF
>-|TRBJ1-2|TRBV2|-
TGTGCCAGCAGTGTCGACTCTACAACACAATTGGGCTACACCTTC
CASSVDSTTQLGYTF